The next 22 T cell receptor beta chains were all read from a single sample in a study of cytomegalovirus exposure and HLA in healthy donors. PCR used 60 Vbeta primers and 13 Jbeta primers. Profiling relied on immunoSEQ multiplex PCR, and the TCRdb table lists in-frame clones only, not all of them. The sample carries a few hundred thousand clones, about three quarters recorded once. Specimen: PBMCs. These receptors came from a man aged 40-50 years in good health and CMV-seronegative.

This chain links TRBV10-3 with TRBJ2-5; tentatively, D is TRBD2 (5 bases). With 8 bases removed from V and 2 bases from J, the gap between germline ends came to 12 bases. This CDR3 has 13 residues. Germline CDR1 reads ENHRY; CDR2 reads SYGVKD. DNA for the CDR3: TGTGCCATCGGAGGCGGACTTCAAGAGACCCAGTACTTC. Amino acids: CAIGGGLQETQYF.

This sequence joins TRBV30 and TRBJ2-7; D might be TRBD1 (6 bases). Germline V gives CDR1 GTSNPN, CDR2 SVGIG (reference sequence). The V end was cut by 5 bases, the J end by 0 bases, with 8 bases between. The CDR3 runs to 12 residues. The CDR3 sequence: CAWRDISYEQYF. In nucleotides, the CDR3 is TGTGCCTGGCGGGACATCTCCTACGAGCAGTACTTC.

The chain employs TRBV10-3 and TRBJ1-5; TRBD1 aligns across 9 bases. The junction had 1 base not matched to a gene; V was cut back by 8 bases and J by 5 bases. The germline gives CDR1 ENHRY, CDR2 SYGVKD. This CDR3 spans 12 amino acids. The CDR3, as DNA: TGTGCCATCCGACAGGGGGATCAGCCCCAGCATTTT. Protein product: CAIRQGDQPQHF.

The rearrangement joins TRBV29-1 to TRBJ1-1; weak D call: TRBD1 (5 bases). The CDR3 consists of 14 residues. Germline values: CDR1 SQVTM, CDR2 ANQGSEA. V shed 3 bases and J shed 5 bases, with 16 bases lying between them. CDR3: CSVDGVRGGTEAFF. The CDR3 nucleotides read TGCAGCGTTGATGGGGTACGGGGGGGGACTGAAGCTTTCTTT.

The CDR3 reads CAISEVASGRRNEQFF. In DNA form, the CDR3 reads TGTGCCATCAGTGAAGTGGCTAGCGGGAGGCGGAATGAGCAGTTCTTC. The rearrangement links TRBV10-3 to TRBJ2-1; the match to TRBD2 covers 11 bases. J gave up 7 bases and V 3 bases, and 8 bases lay outside the gene matches. The germline V gene encodes CDR1 ENHRY and CDR2 SYGVKD. CDR3 length: 16 amino acids.

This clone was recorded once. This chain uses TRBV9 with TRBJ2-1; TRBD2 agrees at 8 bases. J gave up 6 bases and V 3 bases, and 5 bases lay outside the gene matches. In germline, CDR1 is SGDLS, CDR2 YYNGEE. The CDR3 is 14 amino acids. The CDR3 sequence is CASSDRTSLNEQFF. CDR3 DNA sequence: TGTGCCAGCAGCGACCGGACTAGCCTCAATGAGCAGTTCTTC.

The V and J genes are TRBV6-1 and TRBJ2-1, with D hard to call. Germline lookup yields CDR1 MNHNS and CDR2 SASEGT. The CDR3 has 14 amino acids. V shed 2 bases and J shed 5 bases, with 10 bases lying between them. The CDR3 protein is CASSERGTHNEQFF. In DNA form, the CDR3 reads TGTGCCAGCAGTGAAAGAGGAACCCACAATGAGCAGTTCTTC.

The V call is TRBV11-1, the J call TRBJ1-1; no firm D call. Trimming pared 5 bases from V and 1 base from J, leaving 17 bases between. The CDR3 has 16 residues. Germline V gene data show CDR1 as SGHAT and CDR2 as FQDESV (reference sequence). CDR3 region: CASSLRGGSANTEAFF. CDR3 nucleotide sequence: TGTGCCAGCAGCCTCCGGGGTGGGTCGGCGAACACTGAAGCTTTCTTT.

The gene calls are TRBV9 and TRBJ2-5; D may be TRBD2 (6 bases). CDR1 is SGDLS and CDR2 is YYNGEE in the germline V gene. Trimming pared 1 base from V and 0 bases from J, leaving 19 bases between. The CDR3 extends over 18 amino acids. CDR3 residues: CASSVSGGADVYQETQYF. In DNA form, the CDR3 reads TGTGCCAGCAGCGTATCGGGCGGGGCCGATGTGTACCAAGAGACCCAGTACTTC.

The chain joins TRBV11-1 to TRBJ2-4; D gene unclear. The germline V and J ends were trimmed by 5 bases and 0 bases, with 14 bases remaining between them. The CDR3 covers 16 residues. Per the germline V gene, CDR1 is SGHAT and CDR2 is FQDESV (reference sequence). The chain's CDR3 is CASSPDFRLAKNIQYF. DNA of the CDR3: TGTGCCAGCAGCCCCGACTTCCGTCTAGCCAAAAACATTCAGTACTTC.

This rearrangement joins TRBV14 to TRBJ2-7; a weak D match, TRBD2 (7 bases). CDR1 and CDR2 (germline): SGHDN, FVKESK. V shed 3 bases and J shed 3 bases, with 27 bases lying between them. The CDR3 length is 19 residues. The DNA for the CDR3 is TGTGCCAGCAGCCAGTCAACCCTACAGGGACCGGGGGGCAGCTACGAGCAGTACTTC. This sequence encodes CASSQSTLQGPGGSYEQYF.

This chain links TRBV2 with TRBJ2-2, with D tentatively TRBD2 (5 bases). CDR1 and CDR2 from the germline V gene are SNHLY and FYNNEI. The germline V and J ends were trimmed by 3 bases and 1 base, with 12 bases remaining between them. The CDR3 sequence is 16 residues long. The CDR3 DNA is TGTGCCAGCAGTGAGCTCGGAGGAATGAACACCGGGGAGCTGTTTTTT. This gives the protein CASSELGGMNTGELFF.

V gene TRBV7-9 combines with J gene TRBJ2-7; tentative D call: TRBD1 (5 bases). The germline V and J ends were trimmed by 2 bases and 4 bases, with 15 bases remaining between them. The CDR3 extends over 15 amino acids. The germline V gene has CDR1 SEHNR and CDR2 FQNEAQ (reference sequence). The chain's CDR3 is CASSLFVSGRYEQYF. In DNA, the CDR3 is TGTGCCAGCAGCTTATTTGTATCAGGGCGATACGAGCAGTACTTC.

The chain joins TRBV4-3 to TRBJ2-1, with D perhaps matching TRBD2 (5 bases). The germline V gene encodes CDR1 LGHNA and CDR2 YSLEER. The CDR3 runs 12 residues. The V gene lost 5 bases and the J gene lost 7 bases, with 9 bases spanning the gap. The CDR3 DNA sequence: TGCGCCAGCAGCTATCGAGGGAATGAGCAGTTCTTC. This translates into CASSYRGNEQFF.

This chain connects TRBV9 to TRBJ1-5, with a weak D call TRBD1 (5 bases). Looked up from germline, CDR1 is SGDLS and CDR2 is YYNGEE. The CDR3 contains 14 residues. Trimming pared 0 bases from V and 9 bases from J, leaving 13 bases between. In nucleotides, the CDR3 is TGTGCCAGCAGCGTAGGGTGGCCCGGGGGGCCCCAGCATTTT. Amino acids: CASSVGWPGGPQHF.

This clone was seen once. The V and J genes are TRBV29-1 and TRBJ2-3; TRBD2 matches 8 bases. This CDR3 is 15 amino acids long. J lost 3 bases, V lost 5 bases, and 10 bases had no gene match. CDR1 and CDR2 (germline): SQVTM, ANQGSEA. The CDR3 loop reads CSVPRVAGGTDTQYF. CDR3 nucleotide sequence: TGCAGCGTTCCTAGGGTGGCGGGAGGTACAGATACGCAGTATTTT.

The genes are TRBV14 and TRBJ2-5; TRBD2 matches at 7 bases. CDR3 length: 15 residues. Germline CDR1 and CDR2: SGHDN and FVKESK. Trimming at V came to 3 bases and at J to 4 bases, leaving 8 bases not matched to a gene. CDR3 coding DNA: TGTGCCAGCAGCCATCTAGGACTAGTTCCAGAGACCCAGTACTTC. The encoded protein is CASSHLGLVPETQYF.

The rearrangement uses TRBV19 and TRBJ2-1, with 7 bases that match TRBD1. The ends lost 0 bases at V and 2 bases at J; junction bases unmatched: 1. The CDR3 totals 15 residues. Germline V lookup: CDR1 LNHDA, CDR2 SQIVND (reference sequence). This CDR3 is CASSIEGGPYNEQFF. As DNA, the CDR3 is TGTGCCAGTAGTATAGAAGGGGGCCCCTACAATGAGCAGTTCTTC. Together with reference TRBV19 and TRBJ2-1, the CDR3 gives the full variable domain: DGGITQSPKYLFRKEGQNVTLSCEQNLNHDAMYWYRQDPGQGLRLIYYSQIVNDFQKGDIAEGYSVSREKKESFPLTVTSAQKNPTAFYLCASSIEGGPYNEQFFGPGTRLTVL.

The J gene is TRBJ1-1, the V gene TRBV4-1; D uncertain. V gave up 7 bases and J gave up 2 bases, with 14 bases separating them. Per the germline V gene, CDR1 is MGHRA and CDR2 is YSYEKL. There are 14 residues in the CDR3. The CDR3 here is CASTPPNSNTEAFF. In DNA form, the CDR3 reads TGCGCCAGCACCCCCCCGAACAGTAACACTGAAGCTTTCTTT.

The CDR3 nucleotides read TGTGCCAGCTCACGGACAGGCGGACCAGGCGAGCAGTACTTC. It specifies CASSRTGGPGEQYF. The rearrangement links TRBV18 to TRBJ2-7, with 7 bases that match TRBD1. Trimming at V came to 4 bases and at J to 6 bases, leaving 9 bases not matched to a gene. Per the germline V gene, CDR1 is KGHSH and CDR2 is LQKENI. The CDR3 totals 14 residues. The whole variable domain, remainder taken from reference TRBV18 and TRBJ2-7, is NAGVMQNPRHLVRRRGQEARLRCSPMKGHSHVYWYRQLPEEGLKFMVYLQKENIIDESGMPKERFSAEFPKEGPSILRIQQVVRGDSAAYFCASSRTGGPGEQYFGPGTRLTVT.

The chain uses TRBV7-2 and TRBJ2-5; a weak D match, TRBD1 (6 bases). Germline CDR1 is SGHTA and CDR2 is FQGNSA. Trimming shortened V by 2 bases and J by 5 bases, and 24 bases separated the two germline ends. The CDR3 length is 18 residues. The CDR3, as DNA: TGTGCCAGCAGCTTACTCCGAGCGGCCGGTGGGGGCGGGGAGACCCAGTACTTC. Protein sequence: CASSLLRAAGGGGETQYF.

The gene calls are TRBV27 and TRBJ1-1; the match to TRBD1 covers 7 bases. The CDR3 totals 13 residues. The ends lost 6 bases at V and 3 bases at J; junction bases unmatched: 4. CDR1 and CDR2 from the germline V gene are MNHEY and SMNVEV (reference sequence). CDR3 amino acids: CASRTGWDTEAFF. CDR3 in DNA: TGTGCCAGCAGGACAGGGTGGGACACTGAAGCTTTCTTT.